The next 7 T cell receptor beta chains were all read from a single sample in a study of vaccination and CD4 T cells after COVID-19 (dated by TCRdb to between 2021 and 2024). These receptors are not linked to any known antigen. The treatment or condition label here, explained by the study, means: roughly ten-day PBMC culture with coronavirus spike peptide pools or control peptides (ViraFEST assay). The library was obtained by PCR. Instrument used: Illumina iSeq 100. DNA from cultured CD4+ T cells underwent TCR sequencing with the Oncomine TCR Beta short-read assay at the Johns Hopkins FTIC core. TCRdb's own reprocessing of the public reads used fastp at Q25 and MiXCR and kept productive beta chains. Duplicate CDR3 protein sequences are folded into a single record with the most common DNA and genes. Counted in this sample were just over 20,000 distinct CDR3 sequences; over 40% of them appeared once. The ten top clones hold roughly 4.8% of the sample.

Sample: CD4+ T cells from blood, cultured in vitro. These receptors were taken from a human donor who had recovered from COVID-19.

This chain uses TRBV18 with TRBJ2-3; D gene unclear. The CDR3 has 13 residues. Trimming left V 3 bases short and J 4 bases short, with 8 bases between. Germline values: CDR1 KGHSH, CDR2 LQKENI. This CDR3 reads CASSPFPADTQYF. In nucleotides, the CDR3 is TGTGCCAGCTCACCTTTTCCCGCAGATACGCAGTATTTT.

This clonotype was recorded a few times. V is TRBV6-1 and J is TRBJ2-5, with TRBD1 as a possible D gene (6 bases). The CDR3 sequence is 11 residues long. Germline V gene data show CDR1 as MNHNS and CDR2 as SASEGT. The germline V and J ends were trimmed by 1 base and 9 bases, with 6 bases remaining between them. The CDR3: CASSEEGAQYF. The CDR3 DNA is TGTGCCAGCAGTGAAGAGGGGGCCCAGTACTTC.

This clonotype was seen a single time. V and J are TRBV6-2 or TRBV6-3 and TRBJ1-1; D gene uncertain. CDR1 is MNHEY, CDR2 SVGEGT, per germline. The germline V and J ends were trimmed by 5 bases and 8 bases, with 12 bases remaining between them. The CDR3 sequence is 12 residues long. As DNA, the CDR3 is TGTGCCAGCAGTACAAGACCACCAGAAGCTTTCTTT. Translating it yields CASSTRPPEAFF.

The chain combines TRBV6-2 or TRBV6-3 with TRBJ2-3, with a possible D match to TRBD1 (6 bases). V was shortened by 6 bases and J by 0 bases, with 10 bases between the two germline ends. The CDR3 contains 14 residues. The germline V gene has CDR1 MNHEY and CDR2 SVGEGT. The CDR3 nucleotides are TGTGCCAGCAGGCTAACAGGGAGCACAGATACGCAGTATTTT. It translates to CASRLTGSTDTQYF.

This clonotype has just one count. The chain carries TRBV6-1 and TRBJ2-6; D is possibly TRBD1 (5 bases). CDR1 is MNHNS and CDR2 is SASEGT in the germline V gene. The V end was cut by 5 bases, the J end by 0 bases, with 8 bases between. The length of the CDR3 is 15 residues. The CDR3 reads CASSTGHSGANVLTF. CDR3 sequence (DNA): TGTGCCAGCAGTACAGGCCACTCTGGGGCCAACGTCCTGACTTTC.

J is TRBJ2-1 and V is TRBV20-1; D is ambiguous. Germline-derived CDR1 and CDR2 are DFQATT and SNEGSKA (reference sequence). The CDR3 is 15 amino acids. Trimming took off 0 bases at V and 0 bases at J, with 9 bases between the two ends. CDR3 loop: CSARELLSSYNEQFF. DNA for the CDR3: TGCAGTGCTAGAGAGTTACTAAGCTCCTACAATGAGCAGTTCTTC.

The rearrangement joins TRBV30 to TRBJ2-5; 7 nucleotides agree with TRBD2. Germline V gene sequence: CDR1 GTSNPN, CDR2 SVGIG (reference sequence). The CDR3 is 14 amino acids. The junction had 6 bases not matched to a gene; V was cut back by 1 base and J by 4 bases. The CDR3, as DNA: TGTGCCTGGAGTGGCCTAGCGGTGATAGAGACCCAGTACTTC. This gives the protein CAWSGLAVIETQYF.